This TCR beta chain was retrieved from a study of T-cell memory formation after mild COVID-19. As for this clonotype: The antigen is undetermined.

Germline CDR1 LNHNV, CDR2 YYDKDF (reference sequence). There are 18 residues in the CDR3. The V gene end was trimmed by 0 bases and the J gene end by 3 bases; junction bases not matched to a gene: 5. UMIs and sample barcodes were carried by the TCR alpha and TCR beta cDNA libraries that 5'RACE produced using constant-segment primers. TCRdb reprocessed the 5' RACE reads via MiXCR and lists one record per CDR3 protein. The sample has 580,000 or so distinct CDR3 sequences, around a sixth seen once. Study-level results: A balance of CD4 and CD8 characterized clones contracting day 15 to 85, whereas later expanders leaned CD4+. Memory from before infection featured some responding clones, which suggests cross-reactive memory joined. Shrinking CD4+ clones were chiefly CM and EM; CD8+ ones were chiefly EMRA.

This receptor was identified in an adult woman who had mild COVID-19 (a few samples of this study predate the infection). Cell type and time point are not known. The chain couples TRBV15 to TRBJ2-6; TRBD1 aligns across 10 bases. Material: PBMCs or a T cell subset sorted from them (not recorded which). Here the CDR3 DNA reads TGTGCCACCAGCAGAGATCGGGGACAGGGGTTTGGGGCCAACGTCCTGACTTTC. Translation: CATSRDRGQGFGANVLTF.